The present TCR beta chain was sequenced within a study of blood T cell repertoires in COVID-19. Germline V gene data show CDR1 as GTSNPN and CDR2 as SVGIG (reference sequence). Trimming stripped 4 bases from V and 5 bases from J, with 11 bases between. CDR3 length: 12 residues. Participants reported their clinical history, and cohort assignment relied on those reports. Two negative PCRs, clearance, or symptom resolution had been documented for recovered Cohort 3 donors. The authors' processing: Estimation of nucleated cell counts was performed using reference gene primer amplification. The protocol was immunoSEQ multiplex PCR, while the TCRdb copy is restricted to in-frame clones and leaves out a portion. The DNA was the basis for D and trimming; V, J and clone size are from that table. Seen here are about 250,000 clones, 70% to 90% observed once, and the top ten hold 1.5% to 2%.

This receptor was obtained from a man in his forties who had recovered from COVID-19. This sequence joins TRBV30 and TRBJ1-1; D perhaps matches TRBD1 (5 bases). The sequenced sample was PBMCs or T cells enriched from blood (not recorded which). CDR3 in DNA: TGTGCCTGGATTGGGGCGCGAACTGAAGCTTTCTTT. This translates into CAWIGARTEAFF. Supplemented by reference TRBV30 and TRBJ1-1, the full variable domain reads SQTIHQWPATLVQPVGSPLSLECTVEGTSNPNLYWYRQAAGRGLQLLFYSVGIGQISSEVPQNLSASRPQDRQFILSSKKLLLSDSGFYLCAWIGARTEAFFGQGTRLTVV.